These 18 T cell receptor beta chains were all obtained from the same sample, sequenced in a study of T-cell reconstitution after alpha-beta-depleted transplantation in children. It was with unique molecular identifiers that the TCRbeta library was prepared. TCRdb re-called the PCR reads with MiXCR, one entry per CDR3 protein. Counted here are about 340,000 distinct CDR3 sequences, 13% occurring once; the ten biggest clones make up around 4%. The source material was PBMCs, sampled from the stem cell graft. The receptors were sampled from a human donor who donated a stem cell graft to a child with Fanconi anemia.

The chain employs TRBV6-1 and TRBJ2-5; either TRBD1 or TRBD2 may supply D (6 bases each). V was cut by 6 bases and J by 5 bases, with 25 bases left in between. This CDR3 region has 17 residues. Germline V gives CDR1 MNHNS, CDR2 SASEGT. CDR3 sequence reads: CASRHLAEGGAVETQYF. In DNA, the CDR3 is TGTGCCAGCAGGCACCTAGCTGAGGGGGGTGCGGTGGAGACCCAGTACTTC.

This clonotype showed up many times. This chain joins TRBV7-2 and TRBJ2-1; D is uncertain. Trimming shortened V by 2 bases and J by 6 bases, and 8 bases separated the two germline ends. This CDR3 comprises 13 residues. Per the germline V gene, CDR1 is SGHTA and CDR2 is FQGNSA. CDR3 sequence (DNA): TGTGCCAGCAGCTTAATGCTGGGCAATGAGCAGTTCTTC. Encoded protein: CASSLMLGNEQFF.

The rearrangement joins TRBV4-3 to TRBJ2-7, with D tentatively TRBD1 (5 bases). Germline CDR1 and CDR2: LGHNA and YSLEER. The V end was cut by 2 bases, the J end by 6 bases, with 17 bases between. The CDR3 is 15 residues long. CDR3 sequence (DNA): TGCGCCAGCAGCCAATTAGTCAGGGCCGGTGCCGAGCAGTACTTC. Its protein product is CASSQLVRAGAEQYF.

This clonotype was counted a few times. V gene TRBV6-6 combines with J gene TRBJ1-4, with 9 bases aligning to TRBD1. Unmatched junction bases numbered 0, after V lost 2 bases and J lost 8 bases. CDR1 is MNHNY, CDR2 SVGAGI, per germline (reference sequence). The CDR3 totals 13 residues. For the CDR3, the DNA is TGTGCCAGCAGTTACGGGACAGGGGAAAAACTGTTTTTT. This sequence encodes CASSYGTGEKLFF.

There are many counts of this clonotype. The chain employs TRBV12-3 or TRBV12-4 and TRBJ1-1; a weak D match, TRBD1 (5 bases). V dropped 5 bases and J dropped 4 bases, with 17 bases sitting between them. The CDR3 contains 15 residues. CDR3 sequence (DNA): TGTGCCAGCAGTACAAGCCCAGGGCTGGGCACTGAAGCTTTCTTT. Protein sequence: CASSTSPGLGTEAFF.

This chain joins TRBV2 and TRBJ2-2; D gene ambiguous. The CDR3 is made up of 14 amino acids. V was trimmed by 6 bases and J by 5 bases, leaving 13 bases between them. Germline loops: CDR1 SNHLY, CDR2 FYNNEI. CDR3 bases: TGTGCCAGCAGGGAGCAGTACTCGACCGGGGAGCTGTTTTTT. Amino acid sequence: CASREQYSTGELFF.

In its sample, this clonotype was seen a few times. The chain couples TRBV5-1 to TRBJ1-3, with D hard to call. V lost 6 bases to trimming and J lost 4 bases, with 11 bases between them. This CDR3 contains 13 residues. Per the germline V gene, CDR1 is SGHRS and CDR2 is YFSETQ. In DNA, the CDR3 is TGCGCCAGCAAACCAGTCGCCGGAAACACCATATATTTT. This translates into CASKPVAGNTIYF.

This clonotype was observed a few times. The gene calls are TRBV6-2 or TRBV6-3 and TRBJ2-7; 8 positions match TRBD1. Germline lookup yields CDR1 MNHEY and CDR2 SVGEGT. This CDR3 is built from 17 residues. The J segment lost 2 bases and the V segment lost 4 bases, leaving 13 bases of the junction unmatched. The CDR3 protein is CASSFRGTGTSPYEQYV. The CDR3 nucleotides read TGTGCCAGCAGTTTCCGCGGGACAGGAACCTCACCCTACGAGCAGTACGTC.

This clonotype was detected many times. The gene calls are TRBV12-3 or TRBV12-4 and TRBJ2-5, with a tentative D call TRBD1 (5 bases). Trimming took 3 bases from V and 2 from J, leaving 13 bases between them. This CDR3 is built from 15 residues. CDR3 nucleotides: TGTGCCAGCAGTTTTGGGGCGGTCGGGCAAGAGACCCAGTACTTC. It specifies CASSFGAVGQETQYF.

The chain recombines TRBV10-3 with TRBJ2-7; D remains unclear. The germline V and J ends were trimmed by 2 bases and 3 bases, with 8 bases remaining between them. The length of the CDR3 is 13 residues. The germline V gene encodes CDR1 ENHRY and CDR2 SYGVKD. CDR3 residues: CAISEAVGYEQYF. The CDR3 nucleotides read TGTGCCATCAGTGAGGCCGTGGGCTACGAGCAGTACTTC.

This clonotype occurred many times. The chain employs TRBV12-3 or TRBV12-4 and TRBJ1-5; 9 bases agree with TRBD1. Germline trimming cut 7 bases from V and 1 base from J; bases unmatched to any gene: 11. The CDR3 totals 17 residues. CDR3 amino acids: CASTPGTGKGSNQPQHF. The CDR3 DNA reads as TGTGCCAGCACCCCGGGGACAGGGAAAGGAAGCAATCAGCCCCAGCATTTT.

This clonotype showed up many times. The chain employs TRBV6-2 or TRBV6-3 and TRBJ2-7; the D gene is possibly TRBD1 (6 bases). Germline CDR1 MNHEY, CDR2 SVGEGT. V lost 2 bases and J 0 bases, leaving 17 bases between the germline ends. The CDR3 is 17 residues long. The DNA of the CDR3 is TGTGCCAGCAGTTACAATGGACAGCCTCCAATCTCCTACGAGCAGTACTTC. Amino acids: CASSYNGQPPISYEQYF.

V is TRBV7-8 and J is TRBJ2-5; 7 nucleotides agree with TRBD2. The germline CDR1 and CDR2 sequences are SGHVS and FQNEAQ. Unmatched junction bases numbered 5, after V lost 2 bases and J lost 5 bases. The CDR3 length is 14 residues. This CDR3 reads CASSLPREGETQYF. Here the CDR3 DNA reads TGTGCCAGCAGCTTACCCAGGGAGGGGGAGACCCAGTACTTC. Complete variable domain (other parts from reference TRBV7-8 and TRBJ2-5): GAGVSQSPRYKVAKRGQDVALRCDPISGHVSLFWYQQALGQGPEFLTYFQNEAQLDKSGLPSDRFFAERPEGSVSTLKIQRTQQEDSAVYLCASSLPREGETQYFGPGTRLLVL.

This clonotype was counted many times. This chain uses TRBV7-3 with TRBJ2-3, with TRBD2 as a possible D gene (6 bases). The V gene's germline CDR1 is SGHTA and CDR2 FQGTGA. There are 15 residues in the CDR3. Trimming cost V 2 bases and J 2 bases, with 11 bases left between them. The CDR3 DNA reads TGTGCCAGCAGCTTATCTCAGGGACTCACAGATACGCAGTATTTT. It is translated as CASSLSQGLTDTQYF.

This clonotype was picked up a small number of times. The chain is built from TRBV29-1 and TRBJ2-5, with 7 bases that match TRBD1. The V and J ends lost 7 bases and 5 bases, in that order; junction bases with no gene match: 7. This CDR3 has 12 amino acids. Germline V lookup: CDR1 SQVTM, CDR2 ANQGSEA. The chain's CDR3 is CSARQGEETQYF. The CDR3 bases are TGCAGCGCCCGACAGGGAGAGGAGACCCAGTACTTC.

This clonotype was counted a few times. The CDR3 region is CSVFEGGAGTEAFF. The CDR3 coding sequence is TGCAGCGTTTTTGAGGGTGGGGCTGGCACTGAAGCTTTCTTT. The genes are TRBV29-1 and TRBJ1-1; D possibly corresponds to TRBD1 (5 bases). CDR3 size: 14 residues. Germline values: CDR1 SQVTM, CDR2 ANQGSEA. Trimming removed 5 bases at V and 4 bases at J, with 17 bases between.

Concerning this clonotype: A much larger clone sits a single nucleotide away, making a read error possible. This chain uses TRBV20-1 with TRBJ1-5; D possibly corresponds to TRBD1 (5 bases). Germline V gene lookup returns CDR1 DFQATT and CDR2 SNEGSKA (reference sequence). The CDR3 is 13 residues long. V lost 7 bases and J 3 bases, leaving 13 bases between the germline ends. This CDR3 is CSGQGRVNQPQHF. The CDR3 region has the DNA TGCAGTGGTCAAGGCAGGGTCAATCAGCCCCAGCATTTT.

This chain links TRBV5-1 with TRBJ1-1; D might be TRBD1 (5 bases). Trimming pared 2 bases from V and 4 bases from J, leaving 15 bases between. Per the germline V gene, CDR1 is SGHRS and CDR2 is YFSETQ. CDR3 length: 15 amino acids. In DNA, the CDR3 is TGCGCCAGCAGCTTTTCCGGGACCGGAGCCACTGAAGCTTTCTTT. Translating gives CASSFSGTGATEAFF.